Listed below are T cell receptor beta chains from one sample, sequenced in a study of breast tumors, draining lymph nodes, adjacent tissues. Via MiXCR, TCRdb re-called the multiplex PCR reads, giving one row per CDR3 protein. Of 290,000 or so distinct CDR3 sequences listed, around 31% are singletons. What was sequenced was axillary lymph node tissue. The receptors here all came from a female donor with breast cancer. Some clones in this sample may be carry-over from other donors' samples. Each CDR3 is given with its conserved first and last residue. The D gene is left open where the match is weak. The size of a clone is reported for some rows only, either as once, few or many, or as a class for expanded clones.

>TRBV6-5|-|TRBJ1-6|many
CASSLRTVDGSPLHF
TGTGCCAGCAGTCTGAGGACAGTCGATGGGTCACCCCTCCACTTT
>TRBV29-1|-|TRBJ2-1|-
CGVVARGWNEQFF
TGCGGCGTAGTGGCTAGAGGTTGGAATGAGCAGTTCTTC
>TRBV19|-|TRBJ2-1|many
CASNDGMVNEQFF
TGTGCCAGTAATGACGGGATGGTCAATGAGCAGTTCTTC
>TRBV5-1|-|TRBJ1-5|-
CASSLEGRNEHF
TGCGCCAGCAGCTTGGAGGGGCGGAATGAGCATTTT
>TRBV4-1|-|TRBJ2-3|many
CASRQIGMGDSTDTQYF
TGCGCCAGCAGGCAGATAGGGATGGGGGATAGCACAGATACGCAGTATTTT
>TRBV30|-|TRBJ1-3|few
CAWSRPESRNTIYF
TGTGCCTGGAGTCGTCCAGAATCTAGGAACACCATATATTTT
>TRBV6-5|TRBD2|TRBJ2-6|few
CASSYRASGGSGANVLTF
TGTGCCAGCAGTTACCGCGCTAGCGGGGGCTCTGGGGCCAACGTCCTGACTTTC
>TRBV7-9|TRBD2|TRBJ2-3|many
CASSESLATSTDTQYF
TGTGCCAGCAGCGAATCACTAGCGACTAGCACAGATACGCAGTATTTT
>TRBV20-1|-|TRBJ2-7|many
CSARVLRAGGGYEQYF
-
>TRBV7-2|-|TRBJ1-5|many
CASTLQYSNQPQHF
TGTGCCAGCACCCTACAGTATAGCAATCAGCCCCAGCATTTT
>TRBV10-3|-|TRBJ1-4|many
CAISEGGKREKLFF
TGTGCCATCAGTGAGGGGGGTAAGAGGGAAAAACTGTTTTTT
>TRBV15|TRBD1|TRBJ1-2|many
CATSNTQGDYTF
TGTGCCACCAGCAACACACAGGGGGACTACACCTTC
>TRBV2|-|TRBJ1-2|many
CASSRQVLYGYTF
TGTGCCAGCAGTAGACAGGTTCTTTATGGCTACACCTTC
>TRBV20-1|TRBD2|TRBJ2-1|many
CSASPLLAVQGNEQFF
TGCAGTGCTAGCCCTCTACTAGCGGTCCAAGGGAATGAGCAGTTCTTC
>TRBV19|-|TRBJ1-1|few
CASLRGTEAFF
TGTGCCAGCCTGAGGGGAACTGAAGCTTTCTTT
>TRBV19|TRBD2|TRBJ2-2|many
CASSTLSGTGELFF
TGTGCCAGTAGTACTCTTAGCGGGACCGGGGAGCTGTTTTTT
>TRBV6-4|-|TRBJ2-1|many
CASSSGSYNEQFF
TGTGCCAGCAGTAGCGGCTCCTACAATGAGCAGTTCTTC
>TRBV15|TRBD2|TRBJ2-3|many
CATQIQGEGSSTDTQYF
TGTGCCACCCAGATACAAGGGGAGGGCTCTAGCACAGATACGCAGTATTTT
>TRBV6-1|TRBD1|TRBJ2-7|-
CASNPSQGAYEQYF
TGTGCCAGCAATCCGTCACAGGGGGCGTACGAGCAGTACTTC
>TRBV6-6|TRBD1|TRBJ2-7|many
CASSSRQGHSYEQYF
TGTGCCAGCAGTTCCCGACAGGGTCATTCCTACGAGCAGTACTTC
>TRBV12-3/TRBV12-4|-|TRBJ2-5|many
CASSILATQYF
TGTGCCAGCAGTATACTAGCGACCCAGTACTTC
>TRBV15|TRBD1|TRBJ1-5|-
CAPSRGRQGIQPQHF
TGTGCACCCAGCAGGGGGCGACAGGGGATACAGCCCCAGCATTTT
>TRBV20-1|TRBD2|TRBJ2-7|many
CSALSGRDHEQYF
TGCAGTGCTCTGAGCGGGAGGGACCACGAGCAGTACTTC
>TRBV27|-|TRBJ2-7|few
CASSPMDMTYEQYF
TGTGCCAGCAGTCCAATGGACATGACCTACGAGCAGTACTTC
>TRBV9|TRBD1|TRBJ2-1|many
CASSVDPGTGVDNEQFF
TGTGCCAGCAGCGTAGACCCCGGGACAGGGGTAGACAATGAGCAGTTCTTC
>TRBV19|-|TRBJ1-6|-
CASSSQAKNSPLHF
TGTGCCAGTAGTAGCCAGGCCAAGAACTCACCCCTCCACTTT